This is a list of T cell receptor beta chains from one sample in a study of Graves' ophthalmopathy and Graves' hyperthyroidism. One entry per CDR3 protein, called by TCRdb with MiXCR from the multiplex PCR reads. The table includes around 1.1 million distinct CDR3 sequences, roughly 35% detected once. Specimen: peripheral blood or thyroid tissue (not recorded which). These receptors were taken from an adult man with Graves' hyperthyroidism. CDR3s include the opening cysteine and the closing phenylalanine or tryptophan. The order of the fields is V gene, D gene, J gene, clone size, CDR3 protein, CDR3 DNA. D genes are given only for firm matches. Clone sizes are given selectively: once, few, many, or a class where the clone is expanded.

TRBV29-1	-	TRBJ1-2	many	CSVEVPNYGYTF	TGCAGCGTTGAGGTGCCGAACTATGGCTACACCTTC
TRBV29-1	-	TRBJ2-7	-	CSSDSGSGYEQYF	TGCAGCAGTGATTCTGGGTCGGGCTACGAGCAGTACTTC
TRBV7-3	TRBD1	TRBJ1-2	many	CASSRKGQGDYGYTF	TGTGCCAGCAGCCGAAAGGGCCAGGGGGACTATGGCTACACCTTC
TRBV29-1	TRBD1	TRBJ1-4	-	CSGGDRGYTEKLFF	TGCAGCGGTGGGGACAGGGGGTACACTGAAAAACTGTTTTTT
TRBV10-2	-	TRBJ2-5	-	CASSEDPGRETQYF	TGCGCCAGCAGTGAGGACCCTGGTCGGGAGACCCAGTACTTC
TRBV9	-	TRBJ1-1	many	CASSGPSNTEAFF	TGTGCCAGCAGCGGACCCTCGAACACTGAAGCTTTCTTT
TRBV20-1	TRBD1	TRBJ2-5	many	CSATYTGQGFQPQYF	TGCAGTGCTACGTATACGGGACAGGGGTTTCAGCCCCAGTACTTC
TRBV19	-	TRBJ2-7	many	CASTVSDRPGKGEQYF	TGTGCCAGCACTGTGTCCGACCGGCCAGGGAAGGGCGAGCAGTACTTC
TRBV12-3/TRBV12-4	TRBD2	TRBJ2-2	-	CASSSNSGTRNTGELFF	TGTGCCAGCAGTTCCAACTCCGGGACTAGAAACACCGGGGAGCTGTTTTTT
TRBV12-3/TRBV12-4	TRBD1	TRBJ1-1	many	CASSLARDRKEAFF	TGTGCCAGCAGTTTAGCCCGGGACAGGAAAGAAGCTTTCTTT
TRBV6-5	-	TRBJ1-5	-	CASSTVTQGNQPQHF	TGTGCCAGCAGTACCGTAACACAGGGCAATCAGCCCCAGCATTTT
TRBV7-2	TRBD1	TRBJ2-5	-	CASSTATDRAETQYF	TGTGCCAGCAGCACCGCAACAGACAGGGCGGAGACCCAGTACTTC
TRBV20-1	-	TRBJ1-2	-	CSAPTDFLYGYTF	TGCAGTGCCCCCACTGACTTCCTCTATGGCTACACCTTC
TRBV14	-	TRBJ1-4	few	CASSGFQVNEKLFF	TGTGCCAGCAGCGGCTTCCAGGTTAATGAAAAACTGTTTTTT
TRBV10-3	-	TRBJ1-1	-	CAISGGLNTEAFF	TGTGCCATCAGTGGGGGCTTGAACACTGAAGCTTTCTTT
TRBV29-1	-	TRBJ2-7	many	CSVDGGGLNEQYF	TGCAGCGTTGATGGGGGGGGCCTAAACGAGCAGTACTTC
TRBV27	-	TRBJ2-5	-	CASSISPFGTETQYF	TGTGCCAGCAGTATCTCCCCCTTCGGTACAGAGACCCAGTACTTC
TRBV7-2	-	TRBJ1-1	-	CASLANRNTEAFF	TGTGCCAGCCTAGCGAATAGGAACACTGAAGCTTTCTTT
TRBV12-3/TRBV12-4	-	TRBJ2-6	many	CASDTAQGSGANVLTF	TGTGCCAGCGACACGGCTCAGGGCTCTGGGGCCAACGTCCTGACTTTC
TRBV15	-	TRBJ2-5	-	CATSRDGTQYF	TGTGCCACCAGCAGAGACGGGACCCAGTACTTC
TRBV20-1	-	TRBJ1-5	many	CSAIVSMGSPQHF	TGCAGTGCTATCGTCTCAATGGGATCGCCCCAGCATTTT
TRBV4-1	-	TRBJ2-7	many	CASSQDTARREQYF	TGCGCCAGCAGCCAAGATACTGCCCGACGGGAGCAGTACTTC
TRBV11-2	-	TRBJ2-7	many	CASSLVRSYEQYF	TGTGCCAGCAGCTTAGTGCGGAGCTACGAGCAGTACTTC
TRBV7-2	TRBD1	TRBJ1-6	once	CASSSSGTAPPPHF	TGTGCCAGCAGCTCAAGCGGGACAGCGCCGCCCCCCCACTTT
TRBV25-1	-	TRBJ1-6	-	CASSLGLGDYNSPPHF	TGTGCCAGCAGCTTAGGACTCGGAGATTATAATTCACCCCCCCACTTT
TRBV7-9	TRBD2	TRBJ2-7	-	CASSLALAGDFSYEQYF	TGTGCCAGCAGCTTGGCACTAGCGGGAGATTTTTCCTACGAGCAGTACTTC
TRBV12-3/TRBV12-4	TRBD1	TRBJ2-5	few	CASRRDRPQETQYF	TGTGCCAGCAGGCGGGACAGGCCCCAAGAGACCCAGTACTTC
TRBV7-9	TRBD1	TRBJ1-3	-	CASSLSQGMNTIYF	TGTGCCAGCAGCTTGTCACAGGGGATGAACACCATATATTTT
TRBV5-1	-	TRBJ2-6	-	CASSLRDGANVLTF	TGCGCCAGCAGCTTGAGGGATGGGGCCAACGTCCTGACTTTC
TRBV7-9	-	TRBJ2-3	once	CASSLQKGHTDTQYF	TGTGCCAGCAGCTTACAGAAAGGCCACACAGATACGCAGTATTTT
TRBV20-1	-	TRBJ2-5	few	CSARDPQGGETQYF	TGCAGTGCTAGAGATCCACAGGGAGGGGAGACCCAGTACTTC
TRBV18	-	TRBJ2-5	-	CASSPKDRETQYF	TGTGCCAGCTCACCAAAAGACAGAGAGACCCAGTACTTC
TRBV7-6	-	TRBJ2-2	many	CASSLVRREFDGELFF	TGTGCCAGCAGCTTAGTCCGCCGGGAGTTTGACGGGGAGCTGTTTTTT
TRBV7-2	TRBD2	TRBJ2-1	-	CASSAGGYNEQFF	TGTGCCAGTTCAGCGGGGGGGTACAATGAGCAGTTCTTC
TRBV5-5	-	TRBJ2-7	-	CASRYLPGDAYEQYF	TGTGCCAGCAGATATCTTCCGGGCGACGCCTACGAGCAGTACTTC
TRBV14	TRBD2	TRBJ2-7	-	CASSENRLAGSRLPYEQYF	TGTGCCAGCAGTGAAAACCGACTAGCGGGATCCCGACTCCCCTACGAGCAGTACTTC
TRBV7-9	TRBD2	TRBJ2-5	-	CASSWTSGFQETQYF	TGTGCCAGCAGCTGGACTAGCGGGTTTCAAGAGACCCAGTACTTC
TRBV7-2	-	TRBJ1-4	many	CASSQPQENEKLFF	TGTGCCAGCAGCCAACCACAGGAGAATGAAAAACTGTTTTTT
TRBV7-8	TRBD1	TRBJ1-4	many	CASRDGQATNEKLFF	TGTGCCAGCAGGGACGGACAGGCAACTAATGAAAAACTGTTTTTT
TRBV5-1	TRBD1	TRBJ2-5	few	CASRGQGTTYQETQYF	TGCGCCAGCAGAGGACAGGGGACTACGTACCAAGAGACCCAGTACTTC
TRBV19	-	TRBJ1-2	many	CASTVGVDSLYGYTF	TGTGCCAGTACCGTGGGGGTGGACAGCCTCTATGGCTACACCTTC
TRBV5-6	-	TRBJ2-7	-	CASSPHGANLYEQYF	TGTGCCAGCAGTCCGCACGGGGCTAATTTATACGAGCAGTACTTC
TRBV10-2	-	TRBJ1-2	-	CASSEPDNNYGYTF	TGCGCCAGCAGTGAGCCGGACAACAACTATGGCTACACCTTC
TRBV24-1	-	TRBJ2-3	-	CATSDRRSQGAYF	TGTGCCACCAGTGATAGACGGAGTCAAGGGGCGTATTTT
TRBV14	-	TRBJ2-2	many	CASSPQGWAGELFF	TGTGCCAGCAGCCCCCAGGGGTGGGCCGGGGAGCTGTTTTTT
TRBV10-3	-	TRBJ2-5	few	CASQATTQEPQEAQYF	TGTGCCAGCCAGGCTACCACACAGGAACCCCAAGAGGCCCAGTACTTC
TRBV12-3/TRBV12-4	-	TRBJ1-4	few	CASSFPDGVTNEKLFF	TGTGCCAGCAGTTTTCCGGACGGCGTCACTAATGAAAAACTGTTTTTT
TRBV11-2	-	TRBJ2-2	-	CASSFQRSGELFF	TGTGCCAGCAGCTTCCAGAGGTCCGGGGAGCTGTTTTTT
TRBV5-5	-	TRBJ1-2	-	CALTTGLYGYTF	TGTGCATTGACCACGGGCCTCTATGGCTACACCTTC
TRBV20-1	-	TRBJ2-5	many	CSARVQVIGAQYF	TGCAGTGCTAGAGTACAGGTCATAGGAGCCCAGTACTTC
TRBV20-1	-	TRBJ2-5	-	CSAPRAGQETQYF	TGCAGTGCACCTCGGGCGGGACAAGAGACCCAGTACTTC
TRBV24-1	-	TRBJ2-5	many	CATSDVDSQETQYF	TGTGCCACCAGTGACGTGGACAGCCAAGAGACCCAGTACTTC
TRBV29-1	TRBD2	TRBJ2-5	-	CSVTSGGNHEETQYF	TGCAGCGTGACTAGCGGGGGGAACCATGAAGAGACCCAGTACTTC
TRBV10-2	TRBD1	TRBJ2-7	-	CASSEPDRGISYEQYF	TGCGCCAGCAGTGAGCCTGACAGGGGGATCTCCTACGAGCAGTACTTC
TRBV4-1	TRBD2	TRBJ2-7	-	CASSRLVGTSGTAYEQYF	TGCGCCAGCAGCCGCCTAGTGGGGACTAGCGGGACCGCGTACGAGCAGTACTTC
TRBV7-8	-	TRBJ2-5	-	CASSSPRRTRETQYF	TGTGCCAGCAGCTCACCCCGGCGGACCCGGGAGACCCAGTACTTC
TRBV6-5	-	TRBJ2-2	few	CASSFVQGIGELFF	TGTGCCAGCAGTTTCGTACAGGGTATCGGGGAGCTGTTTTTT
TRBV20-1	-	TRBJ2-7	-	CSGMIGGSYEQYF	TGCAGTGGTATGATTGGCGGCAGCTACGAGCAGTACTTC